The 10 T cell receptor beta chains given below trace back to one sample, sequenced in a study of post-analysis software for immune sequencing data. Study-level points and caveats: About 5 TRBV segments were more frequent in patients than controls; TRBV5-6, TRBV5-1 and TRBV20-1 belonged to this group.

Which antigens these TCRs recognize remains unknown. The TCR beta cDNA libraries carried unique molecular identifiers. A single record per CDR3 protein comes from TCRdb applying MiXCR to the PCR reads. Of hundreds of thousands of distinct CDR3 sequences in the sample, around 40% are singletons; the top ten hold around 1.7%. Sequenced sample: blood. All receptors derive from a girl between 10 and 17 years old with multiple sclerosis.

This clonotype was seen only a few times. The junction departs from germline at one end; a sequencing error may be responsible. This sequence joins TRBV5-1 and TRBJ1-2; D not certain. The CDR3 has 13 amino acids. CDR1 and CDR2 from the germline V gene are SGHRS and YFSETQ. In nucleotides, the CDR3 is TGTGCCAGCAGCTTAGAAGCAGCACATGGCTACACCTTC. This sequence encodes CASSLEAAHGYTF. Drawing the rest from reference TRBV5-1 and TRBJ1-2, the complete variable domain is KAGVTQTPRYLIKTRGQQVTLSCSPISGHRSVSWYQQTPGQGLQFLFEYFSETQRNKGNFPGRFSGRQFSNSRSEMNVSTLELGDSALYLCASSLEAAHGYTFGSGTRLTVV.

This clonotype was seen only once. This chain links TRBV4-1 with TRBJ2-3, with a possible D match to TRBD1 (5 bases). The CDR3 has 13 amino acids. V lost 1 base to trimming and J lost 6 bases, with 8 bases between them. Germline V CDR1 and CDR2: MGHRA, YSYEKL. The CDR3: CASSQAAGDTQYF. In DNA, the CDR3 is TGCGCCAGCAGCCAAGCGGCAGGGGATACGCAGTATTTT.

This chain connects TRBV25-1 to TRBJ2-1, with D perhaps TRBD1 (6 bases). V dropped 3 bases and J dropped 7 bases, with 19 bases sitting between them. CDR1 and CDR2 from the germline V gene are MGHDK and SYGVNS. The CDR3 has 16 amino acids. The CDR3 protein is CASSDRKGTKGNEQFF. Written as DNA, the CDR3 is TGTGCCAGCAGTGATCGTAAGGGGACAAAGGGAAATGAGCAGTTCTTC.

This clonotype was observed a handful of times. The chain carries TRBV7-3 and TRBJ2-1; D is unresolved. The CDR3 extends over 13 amino acids. V lost 3 bases and J 2 bases, leaving 5 bases between the germline ends. In germline, CDR1 is SGHTA, CDR2 FQGTGA. This chain's CDR3 is CASSLYTYNEQFF. In DNA form, the CDR3 reads TGTGCCAGCAGCTTGTACACCTACAATGAGCAGTTCTTC. The full variable domain, rest sourced from reference TRBV7-3 and TRBJ2-1, is GAGVSQTPSNKVTEKGKYVELRCDPISGHTALYWYRQSLGQGPEFLIYFQGTGAADDSGLPNDRFFAVRPEGSVSTLKIQRTERGDSAVYLCASSLYTYNEQFFGPGTRLTVL.

This clonotype was recorded a few times. This sequence joins TRBV7-9 and TRBJ2-6, with D unclear. This CDR3 has 18 residues. Germline V CDR1 and CDR2: SEHNR, FQNEAQ (reference sequence). V was cut by 4 bases and J by 0 bases, with 16 bases left in between. In nucleotides, the CDR3 is TGTGCCAGCAGCTGGCTCGGCATTCAGAGCTCTGGGGCCAACGTCCTGACTTTC. Residues: CASSWLGIQSSGANVLTF.

This clonotype was seen more than once but under ten times. The chain carries TRBV12-3 or TRBV12-4 and TRBJ2-1; TRBD2 matches 11 bases. The junction had 9 bases not matched to a gene; V was cut back by 5 bases and J by 6 bases. The CDR3 has 16 residues. CDR3 amino acids: CASSQETSGNSNEQFF. The CDR3 DNA is TGTGCCAGCAGTCAAGAGACTAGCGGGAACTCCAATGAGCAGTTCTTC.

This clonotype has just a few counts. J is TRBJ2-6 and V is TRBV5-1; D is unresolved. Trimming took off 0 bases at V and 2 bases at J, with 3 bases between the two ends. CDR1 and CDR2 (germline): SGHRS, YFSETQ. The CDR3 has 14 residues. CDR3: CASSLVTGANVLTF. CDR3 sequence (DNA): TGCGCCAGCAGCTTGGTGACTGGGGCCAACGTCCTGACTTTC.

The sample holds a few counts of this clonotype. The chain's CDR3 is CASSFGGGVTNYGYTF. The CDR3 bases are TGTGCCAGCAGCTTTGGGGGGGGCGTAACCAACTATGGCTACACCTTC. The chain uses TRBV7-9 and TRBJ1-2; D may be TRBD1 (6 bases). Trimming took off 3 bases at V and 2 bases at J, with 16 bases between the two ends. The germline gives CDR1 SEHNR, CDR2 FQNEAQ (reference sequence). The CDR3 runs to 16 residues.

This chain links TRBV5-1 with TRBJ2-1; 14 nucleotides agree with TRBD2. Germline V gene lookup returns CDR1 SGHRS and CDR2 YFSETQ. This CDR3 contains 16 residues. Losses at the gene ends were 2 bases for V and 7 bases for J; bases not matched to a gene: 5. CDR3 nucleotide sequence: TGCGCCAGCAGCTTAGGACTAGCGGGAGGACTAAATGAGCAGTTCTTC. This translates into CASSLGLAGGLNEQFF.

V gene TRBV29-1 combines with J gene TRBJ2-4, with D possibly called TRBD1 or TRBD2 (6 bases each). Trimming shortened V by 3 bases and J by 0 bases, and 18 bases separated the two germline ends. The germline V gene has CDR1 SQVTM and CDR2 ANQGSEA. The CDR3 extends over 17 amino acids. The CDR3, as DNA: TGCAGCGTTGAGGAGGGGGTGACACTTCTAGCCAAAAACATTCAGTACTTC. It codes for CSVEEGVTLLAKNIQYF.